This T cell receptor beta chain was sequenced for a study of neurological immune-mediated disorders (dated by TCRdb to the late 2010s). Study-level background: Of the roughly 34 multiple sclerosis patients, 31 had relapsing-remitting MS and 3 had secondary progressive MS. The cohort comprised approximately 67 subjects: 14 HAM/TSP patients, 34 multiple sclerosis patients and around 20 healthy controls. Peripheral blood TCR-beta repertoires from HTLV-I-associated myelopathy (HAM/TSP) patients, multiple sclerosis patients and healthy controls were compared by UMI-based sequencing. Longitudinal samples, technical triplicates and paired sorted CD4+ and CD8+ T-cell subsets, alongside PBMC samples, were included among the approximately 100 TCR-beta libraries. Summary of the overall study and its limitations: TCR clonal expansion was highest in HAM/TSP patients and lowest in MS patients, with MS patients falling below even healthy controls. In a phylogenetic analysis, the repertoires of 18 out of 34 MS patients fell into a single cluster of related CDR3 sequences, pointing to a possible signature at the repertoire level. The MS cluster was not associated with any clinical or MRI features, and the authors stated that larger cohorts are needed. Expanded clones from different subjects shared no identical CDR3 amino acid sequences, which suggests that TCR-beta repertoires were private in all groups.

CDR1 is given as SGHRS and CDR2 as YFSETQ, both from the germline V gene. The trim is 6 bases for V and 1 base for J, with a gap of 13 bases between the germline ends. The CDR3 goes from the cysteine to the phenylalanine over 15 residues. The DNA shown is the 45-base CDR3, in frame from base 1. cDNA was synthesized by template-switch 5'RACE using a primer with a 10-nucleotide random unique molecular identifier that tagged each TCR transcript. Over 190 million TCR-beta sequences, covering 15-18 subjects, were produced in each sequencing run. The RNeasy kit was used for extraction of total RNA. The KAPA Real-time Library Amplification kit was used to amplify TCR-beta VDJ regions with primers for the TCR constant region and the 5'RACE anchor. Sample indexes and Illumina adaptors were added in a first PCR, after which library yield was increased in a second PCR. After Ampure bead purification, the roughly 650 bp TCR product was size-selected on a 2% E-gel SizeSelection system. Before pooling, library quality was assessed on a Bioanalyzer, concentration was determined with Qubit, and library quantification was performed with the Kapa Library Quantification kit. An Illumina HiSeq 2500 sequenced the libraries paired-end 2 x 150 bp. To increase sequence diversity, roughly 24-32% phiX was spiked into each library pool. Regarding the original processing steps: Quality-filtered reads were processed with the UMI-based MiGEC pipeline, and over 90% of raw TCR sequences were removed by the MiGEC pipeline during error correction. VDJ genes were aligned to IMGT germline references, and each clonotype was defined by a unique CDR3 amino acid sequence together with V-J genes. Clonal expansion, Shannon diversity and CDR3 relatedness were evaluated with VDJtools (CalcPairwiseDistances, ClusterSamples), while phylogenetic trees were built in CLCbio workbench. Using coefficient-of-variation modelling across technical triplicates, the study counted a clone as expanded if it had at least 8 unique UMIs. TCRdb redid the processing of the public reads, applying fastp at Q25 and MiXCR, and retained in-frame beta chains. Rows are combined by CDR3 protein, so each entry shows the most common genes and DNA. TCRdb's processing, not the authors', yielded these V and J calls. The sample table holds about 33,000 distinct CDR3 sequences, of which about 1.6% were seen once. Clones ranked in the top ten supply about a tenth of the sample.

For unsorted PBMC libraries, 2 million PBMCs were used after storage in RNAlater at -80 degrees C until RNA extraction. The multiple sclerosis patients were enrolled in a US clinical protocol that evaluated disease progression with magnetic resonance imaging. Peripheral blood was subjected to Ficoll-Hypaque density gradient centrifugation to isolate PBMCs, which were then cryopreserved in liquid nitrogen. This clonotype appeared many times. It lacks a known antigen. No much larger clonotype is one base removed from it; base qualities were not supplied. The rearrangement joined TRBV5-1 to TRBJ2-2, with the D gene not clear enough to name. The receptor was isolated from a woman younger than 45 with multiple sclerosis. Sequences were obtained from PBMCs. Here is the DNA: TGCGCCAGCACCCGGGCGAGTTTGAACACCGGGGAGCTGTTTTTT. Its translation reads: CASTRASLNTGELFF. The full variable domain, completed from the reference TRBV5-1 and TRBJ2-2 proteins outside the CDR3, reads KAGVTQTPRYLIKTRGQQVTLSCSPISGHRSVSWYQQTPGQGLQFLFEYFSETQRNKGNFPGRFSGRQFSNSRSEMNVSTLELGDSALYLCASTRASLNTGELFFGEGSRLTVL.